This T cell receptor beta chain was identified in a study of beta chain features in type 1 diabetes. Whole-study context: Age, gender and cell yields were alike across patients and healthy donors. Study outcomes and limitations: Shortening that was moderate but significant affected the TCRB CDR3s of Type 1 diabetes patients in all four CD4+ subsets. Across patients, naive, central memory and Treg TCRB repertoires exhibited apparently greater similarity than was observed across healthy donors.

Investigators reverse transcribed all isolated RNA, so they sequenced expressed TCRB transcripts. Some clones are missing from TCRdb's copy, which holds only in-frame ones; the method was immunoSEQ multiplex PCR. The profile covers approximately 360,000 clones, with roughly 13% appearing a single time and 0.008% to 0.011% taken by the ten largest. Concerning this clone: Its antigen is not known.

Germline CDR1 reads SEHNR; CDR2 reads FQNEAQ (reference sequence). The CDR3 runs to 14 residues. Trimming pared 7 bases from V and 0 bases from J, leaving 9 bases between. The chain uses TRBV7-9 and TRBJ1-4; no definite D call. This clonotype was obtained from a woman aged 18-29 years with type 1 diabetes. The sequencing sample was made of naive CD4+ T cells from blood. The CDR3 DNA is TGTGCCAGCACCCAGGATGCAACTAATGAAAAACTGTTTTTT. This encodes CASTQDATNEKLFF.